The clone carrying this TCR beta chain has a handful of counts. Using a J-beta primer mix together with a sample-barcoded 5' primer, a second PCR was run for about 6 to 12 cycles. TCRdb ran MiXCR on the 5' RACE reads and lists one entry per CDR3 protein. Among about 730,000 distinct CDR3 sequences listed, roughly 47% were seen once. The data belong to a study of blood T cells in healthy people across ages. For the study at large: Per two T cells, about one barcoded beta molecule was captured through template switching.

V was pared by 9 bases and J by 4 bases, with 7 bases between. The length of the CDR3 is 11 residues. The germline V gene has CDR1 KGHDR and CDR2 SFDVKD. This receptor was taken from a woman aged 55-75 years in good health. The sample taken for sequencing was blood. The V call is TRBV24-1, the J call TRBJ2-3, with D unclear. Here the CDR3 reads CATGVADTQYF. In DNA form, the CDR3 reads TGTGCCACCGGAGTTGCAGATACGCAGTATTTT.